These 32 T cell receptor beta chains were sequenced from one sample in a study of blood T cells in healthy people across ages. A second PCR, run for roughly 7 to 12 cycles, used a sample-barcoded 5' primer plus a J-beta primer mix. TCRdb passed the 5' RACE reads through MiXCR, listing each CDR3 protein once. Here the sample spans hundreds of thousands of distinct CDR3 sequences, around three fifths being singletons. Sample: blood. The receptors here all came from a man aged 35-49 years in good health.

The chain employs TRBV29-1 and TRBJ1-4; D is unclear. V lost 4 bases to trimming and J lost 4 bases, with 16 bases between them. Germline V gene sequence: CDR1 SQVTM, CDR2 ANQGSEA. This CDR3 is built from 15 residues. CDR3 in amino acids: CSVVGGRNNNEKLFF. The CDR3 DNA reads as TGCAGCGTTGTCGGCGGGCGGAATAATAATGAAAAACTGTTTTTT.

V is TRBV15 and J is TRBJ1-6; the D gene is possibly TRBD1 (5 bases). The CDR3 contains 14 residues. Looked up from germline, CDR1 is LNHNV and CDR2 is YYDKDF (reference sequence). V shed 4 bases and J shed 8 bases, with 12 bases lying between them. CDR3 region: CATSKGQADSPLHF. CDR3 nucleotides: TGTGCCACCAGCAAGGGGCAGGCAGATTCACCCCTCCACTTT.

V and J are TRBV3-1 and TRBJ2-5; TRBD2 matches 10 bases. Germline-derived CDR1 and CDR2 are LGHDT and YNNKEL (reference sequence). CDR3 length equals 17 residues. With 6 bases clipped from V and 0 bases from J, the junction kept 10 bases outside the gene matches. The CDR3 region has the DNA TGTGCCAGCAGTCCTTCCTCAGCGGGAGGGAACCAAGAGACCCAGTACTTC. Amino acids: CASSPSSAGGNQETQYF.

This clonotype was picked up a small number of times. V gene TRBV20-1 combines with J gene TRBJ2-5, with D hard to call. Germline V gene data show CDR1 as DFQATT and CDR2 as SNEGSKA (reference sequence). Trimming took off 3 bases at V and 5 bases at J, with 10 bases between the two ends. This CDR3 is 12 amino acids long. CDR3 in amino acids: CSARVTRETQYF. The CDR3 nucleotides read TGCAGTGCTAGGGTGACCCGGGAGACCCAGTACTTC.

The CDR3 here is CAISKAGTSGIHEQYF. The CDR3 region has the DNA TGTGCCATCAGTAAGGCCGGGACTAGCGGGATCCACGAGCAGTACTTC. The chain combines TRBV10-3 with TRBJ2-5; 13 bases fit TRBD2. The closer fit of TRBJ2-7 to the DNA end suggests the J call may be wrong. CDR1 and CDR2 from the germline V gene are ENHRY and SYGVKD. The CDR3 consists of 16 residues.

This clonotype was observed a few times. This CDR3 reads CATSRERGIGETQYF. In DNA, the CDR3 is TGTGCCACCAGCAGAGAAAGGGGTATTGGTGAGACCCAGTACTTC. The chain links TRBV15 to TRBJ2-5; maybe TRBD1 (5 bases). The CDR3 is 15 amino acids. The V gene lost 0 bases and the J gene lost 5 bases, with 13 bases spanning the gap. Germline CDR1 is LNHNV and CDR2 is YYDKDF (reference sequence).

The J gene is TRBJ1-4, the V gene TRBV6-6; D perhaps matches TRBD1 (5 bases). Germline CDR1 is MNHNY and CDR2 is SVGAGI (reference sequence). The CDR3 is 13 amino acids. The V end was cut by 7 bases, the J end by 6 bases, with 12 bases between. The chain's CDR3 is CASTPGLDEKLFF. DNA for the CDR3: TGTGCCAGCACCCCGGGACTCGATGAAAAACTGTTTTTT.

Turning to this clonotype: A junction boundary mismatches the germline segment, possibly from a read error. The chain carries TRBV29-1 and TRBJ2-1, with 12 bases identical to TRBD2. The CDR3 consists of 19 residues. In germline, CDR1 is SQVTM, CDR2 ANQGSEA. CDR3: CSVDAGTSGWRSSYNGQFF. CDR3 DNA: TGCAGCGTTGACGCCGGGACTAGCGGGTGGAGAAGCTCCTACAATGGGCAGTTCTTC.

The V and J genes are TRBV7-2 and TRBJ1-4, with no clear D. V was pared by 6 bases and J by 3 bases, with 14 bases between. Looked up from germline, CDR1 is SGHTA and CDR2 is FQGNSA. This CDR3 is built from 15 residues. CDR3 region: CASRLSLEANEKLFF. CDR3 in DNA: TGTGCCAGCAGGTTATCCCTGGAGGCTAATGAAAAACTGTTTTTT. Using reference TRBV7-2 and TRBJ1-4 for the parts outside the CDR3, the full variable domain is GAGVSQSPSNKVTEKGKDVELRCDPISGHTALYWYRQSLGQGLEFLIYFQGNSAPDKSGLPSDRFSAERTGGSVSTLTIQRTQQEDSAVYLCASRLSLEANEKLFFGSGTQLSVL.

The chain couples TRBV27 to TRBJ2-4, with TRBD2 matching over 9 bases. The DNA end is a closer match to TRBJ2-7, so the J assignment may be wrong. This CDR3 is built from 17 residues. Germline-derived CDR1 and CDR2 are MNHEY and SMNVEV (reference sequence). Here the CDR3 reads CASSFRREGPLMNEQYF. DNA of the CDR3: TGTGCCAGCAGTTTTAGGCGGGAGGGCCCTCTGATGAACGAGCAGTACTTC.

J is TRBJ2-2 and V is TRBV5-4, with 9 bases fitting TRBD1. From germline, CDR1 is SGHNT and CDR2 YYREEE (reference sequence). V gave up 1 base and J gave up 6 bases; unmatched junction bases: 7. CDR3 size: 16 residues. CDR3 sequence (DNA): TGTGCCAGCAGCTTGAGGACAGGGGTTTTCGCCGGGGAGCTGTTTTTT. Residues: CASSLRTGVFAGELFF.

The table lists this clonotype with a few counts. This chain connects TRBV5-5 to TRBJ2-3; 9 positions match TRBD1. The V and J ends lost 3 bases and 5 bases, in that order; junction bases with no gene match: 10. Looked up from germline, CDR1 is SGHKS and CDR2 is YYEKEE (reference sequence). This CDR3 spans 16 amino acids. The CDR3 protein is CASSSISGQGRDTQYF. The CDR3 DNA is TGTGCCAGCAGCTCGATCTCGGGACAGGGAAGAGATACGCAGTATTTT.

This clonotype showed up just a few times. This could be a read error, since a much larger clone is one nucleotide away. The V call is TRBV28, the J call TRBJ2-7; D not resolved. The CDR3 consists of 13 residues. Germline CDR1 reads MDHEN; CDR2 reads SYDVKM. Trimming took off 6 bases at V and 7 bases at J, with 16 bases between the two ends. CDR3 amino acids: CASRPQDRNEQYF. Here the CDR3 DNA reads TGTGCCAGCAGACCACAAGATCGAAATGAGCAGTACTTC.

This clonotype was counted between two and nine times. The chain recombines TRBV2 with TRBJ2-5; 11 bases align to TRBD1. The V gene's germline CDR1 is SNHLY and CDR2 FYNNEI. The CDR3 totals 15 residues. V trimming: 6 bases; J trimming: 2 bases; junction bases outside the gene matches: 5. The CDR3 here is CASSTGTGGQETQYF. The DNA for the CDR3 is TGTGCCAGCAGCACCGGGACAGGGGGACAAGAGACCCAGTACTTC.

This sequence joins TRBV6-1 and TRBJ1-5; TRBD1 aligns across 7 bases. This CDR3 has 15 residues. The germline V gene has CDR1 MNHNS and CDR2 SASEGT. J gave up 1 base and V 1 base, and 1 base lay outside the gene matches. CDR3 protein: CASSEVTGSNQPQHF. The CDR3 DNA is TGTGCCAGCAGTGAAGTGACAGGGAGCAATCAGCCCCAGCATTTT.

V usage is TRBV13 and J usage is TRBJ2-6, with TRBD2 as a possible D gene (6 bases). The length of the CDR3 is 18 residues. Germline V lookup: CDR1 PRHDT, CDR2 FYEKMQ (reference sequence). V was clipped by 5 bases and J by 0 bases, with 17 bases between them. The CDR3 region has the DNA TGTGCCAGCAGCAGGCGGGAATGGGAAGCCTCTGGGGCCAACGTCCTGACTTTC. Translating gives CASSRREWEASGANVLTF.

The genes are TRBV7-2 and TRBJ2-1; a weak D match, TRBD1 (6 bases). The CDR3 loop spans 14 amino acids. Trimming took 4 bases from V and 8 from J, leaving 15 bases between them. The germline V gene has CDR1 SGHTA and CDR2 FQGNSA. The CDR3 is CASSSQRGRYEQFF. DNA of the CDR3: TGTGCCAGCAGCTCGCAAAGGGGGAGATATGAGCAGTTCTTC.

This chain links TRBV25-1 with TRBJ1-2; no reliable D call. In germline, CDR1 is MGHDK, CDR2 SYGVNS. Trimming removed 1 base from V and 5 bases from J, with 14 bases in between. The CDR3 runs to 15 residues. The CDR3 coding sequence is TGTGCCAGCAGTGAATTCAAGGAGCAAGGGTATGGCTACACCTTC. This translates into CASSEFKEQGYGYTF.

This clonotype was observed a single time. The chain employs TRBV29-1 and TRBJ1-2, with 10 bases aligning to TRBD1. The CDR3 contains 14 residues. The trim removed 5 bases at V and 4 bases at J, leaving 7 bases unmatched. In germline, CDR1 is SQVTM, CDR2 ANQGSEA. This CDR3 reads CSVLPTGGGYGYTF. CDR3 DNA sequence: TGCAGCGTTCTACCGACAGGGGGCGGCTATGGCTACACCTTC.

CDR3 loop: CASSFSVRGRYEQYF. The CDR3 bases are TGTGCCAGCAGCTTTAGCGTGAGGGGACGCTACGAGCAGTACTTC. The V and J genes are TRBV7-9 and TRBJ2-7; TRBD1 or TRBD2 may be the D gene (5 bases each). This CDR3 has 15 amino acids. Germline loops: CDR1 SEHNR, CDR2 FQNEAQ (reference sequence). The V end was cut by 3 bases, the J end by 3 bases, with 15 bases between.

The J gene is TRBJ2-7, the V gene TRBV7-7; TRBD2 is a possible D gene (7 bases). V gave up 1 base and J gave up 4 bases, with 14 bases separating them. Germline V gives CDR1 SSHAT, CDR2 FNYEAQ (reference sequence). The CDR3 totals 15 residues. The CDR3 nucleotides are TGTGCCAGCAGCTTAGGGGGGGGCGACCAATACGAGCAGTACTTC. Its protein product is CASSLGGGDQYEQYF.

This chain uses TRBV7-2 with TRBJ2-7, with D perhaps matching TRBD2 (6 bases). Germline CDR1 reads SGHTA; CDR2 reads FQGNSA. With 6 bases removed from V and 0 bases from J, the gap between germline ends came to 18 bases. The CDR3 length is 16 residues. CDR3 coding DNA: TGTGCCAGCAGACAATACCGGGACTCGAGCTCCTACGAGCAGTACTTC. Its translation is CASRQYRDSSSYEQYF.

The V gene is TRBV28, the J gene TRBJ1-2; D is perhaps TRBD1 (6 bases). Looked up from germline, CDR1 is MDHEN and CDR2 is SYDVKM. The CDR3 consists of 15 residues. The V and J ends lost 4 bases and 4 bases respectively, with 16 bases between them. In DNA, the CDR3 is TGTGCCAGCAGTTGGAGTCAGGGGTGGTCCTATGGCTACACCTTC. As protein: CASSWSQGWSYGYTF.

The CDR3 region is CASRTVRTLYSNQPQHF. The CDR3 region has the DNA TGTGCCAGCAGGACGGTCAGAACCCTTTATAGCAATCAGCCCCAGCATTTT. J is TRBJ1-5 and V is TRBV6-2 or TRBV6-3, with D unclear. CDR3 size: 17 residues. In germline, CDR1 is MNHEY, CDR2 SVGEGT. Trimming stripped 6 bases from V and 0 bases from J, with 18 bases between.

Only a few counts were recorded for this clonotype. This chain joins TRBV4-3 and TRBJ2-7; D gene ambiguous. Between the trimmed V and J ends, which lost 0 bases and 2 bases, there was a span of 8 bases. This CDR3 region has 14 residues. Germline CDR1 LGHNA, CDR2 YSLEER. The CDR3 nucleotides read TGCGCCAGCAGCCAAGATCTGGGGACCTACGAGCAGTACTTC. It translates to CASSQDLGTYEQYF.

The chain combines TRBV28 with TRBJ2-3, with D possibly TRBD2 on 6 matching bases. This CDR3 is built from 17 residues. Trimming removed 6 bases from V and 11 bases from J, with 30 bases in between. Per the germline V gene, CDR1 is MDHEN and CDR2 is SYDVKM. In DNA, the CDR3 is TGTGCCAGCAGCACCACTCGGAGCTCGGGAGATGTACGGGGGCAGTATTTT. Translating gives CASSTTRSSGDVRGQYF.

The V gene is TRBV27, the J gene TRBJ2-5; D gene ambiguous. Germline V gives CDR1 MNHEY, CDR2 SMNVEV (reference sequence). The CDR3 has 11 amino acids. The V end was cut by 8 bases, the J end by 13 bases, with 17 bases between. CDR3 residues: CASGKWDFWYF. Written as DNA, the CDR3 is TGTGCCAGCGGTAAATGGGATTTCTGGTACTTC.

This chain connects TRBV7-2 to TRBJ2-5, with D possibly being TRBD2 (5 bases). CDR3 length equals 15 residues. From germline, CDR1 is SGHTA and CDR2 FQGNSA. With 1 base removed from V and 5 bases from J, the gap between germline ends came to 14 bases. CDR3 amino acids: CASSLVASLSETQYF. In DNA, the CDR3 is TGTGCCAGCAGCTTAGTAGCGTCGTTATCGGAGACCCAGTACTTC.

The CDR3 protein is CSATTSSGGAWNNEQFF. In DNA form, the CDR3 reads TGCAGTGCTACAACTTCTAGCGGGGGGGCGTGGAACAATGAGCAGTTCTTC. This sequence joins TRBV20-1 and TRBJ2-1, with TRBD2 matching 12 bases. The ends lost 4 bases at V and 5 bases at J; junction bases unmatched: 12. The CDR3 runs to 17 residues. Germline lookup yields CDR1 DFQATT and CDR2 SNEGSKA (reference sequence).

The J gene is TRBJ1-5, the V gene TRBV9, with D uncertain. The CDR3 runs to 14 residues. Trimming left V 0 bases short and J 4 bases short, with 8 bases between. Germline CDR1 reads SGDLS; CDR2 reads YYNGEE. CDR3 amino acids: CASSVGGQNQPQHF. CDR3 in DNA: TGTGCCAGCAGCGTAGGCGGCCAGAATCAGCCCCAGCATTTT.

Regarding this clonotype: Its ends do not fully match the called genes, so a read error is possible. V gene TRBV7-6 combines with J gene TRBJ1-5, with D tentatively TRBD1 (5 bases). Per the germline V gene, CDR1 is SGHVS and CDR2 is FNYEAQ. This CDR3 comprises 16 residues. CDR3 amino acids: CACSLGQAGIGQPQHF. The CDR3 DNA sequence: TGTGCCTGCAGCTTAGGTCAGGCAGGGATCGGTCAGCCCCAGCATTTT.

The table lists this clonotype with a few counts. The rearrangement joins TRBV28 to TRBJ1-1, with D uncertain. V lost 4 bases to trimming and J lost 1 base, with 10 bases between them. CDR3 length: 14 residues. From germline, CDR1 is MDHEN and CDR2 SYDVKM. CDR3 in DNA: TGTGCCAGCAGTTCTTTACGTCCGAACACTGAAGCTTTCTTT. Translation gives CASSSLRPNTEAFF.